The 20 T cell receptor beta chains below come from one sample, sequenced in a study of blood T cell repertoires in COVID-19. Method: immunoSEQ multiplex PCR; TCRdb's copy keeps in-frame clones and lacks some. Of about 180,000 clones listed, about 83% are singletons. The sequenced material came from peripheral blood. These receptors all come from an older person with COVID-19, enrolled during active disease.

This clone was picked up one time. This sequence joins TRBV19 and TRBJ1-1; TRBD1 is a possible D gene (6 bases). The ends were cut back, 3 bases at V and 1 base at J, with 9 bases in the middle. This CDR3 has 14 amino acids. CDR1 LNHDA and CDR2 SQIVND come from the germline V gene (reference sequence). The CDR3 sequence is CASSIQGPNTEAFF. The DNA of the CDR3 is TGTGCCAGTAGTATCCAGGGGCCGAACACTGAAGCTTTCTTT.

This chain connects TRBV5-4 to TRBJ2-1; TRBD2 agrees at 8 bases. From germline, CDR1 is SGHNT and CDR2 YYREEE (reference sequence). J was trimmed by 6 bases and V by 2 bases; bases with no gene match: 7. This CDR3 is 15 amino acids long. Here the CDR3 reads CASSLRGGPGNEQFF. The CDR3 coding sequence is TGTGCCAGCAGCTTACGGGGGGGGCCGGGCAATGAGCAGTTCTTC.

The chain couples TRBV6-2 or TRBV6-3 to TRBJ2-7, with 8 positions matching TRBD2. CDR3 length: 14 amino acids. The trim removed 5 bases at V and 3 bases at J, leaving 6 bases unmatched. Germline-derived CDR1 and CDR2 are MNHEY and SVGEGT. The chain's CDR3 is CASSNGGARYEQYF. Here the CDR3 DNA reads TGTGCCAGCAGTAACGGGGGGGCCCGCTACGAGCAGTACTTC.

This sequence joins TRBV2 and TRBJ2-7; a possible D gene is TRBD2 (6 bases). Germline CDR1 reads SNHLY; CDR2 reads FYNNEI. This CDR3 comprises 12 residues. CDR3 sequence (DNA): TGTGCGACCAAAGCGGGTCGGACCGAGCAGTACTTC. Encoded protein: CATKAGRTEQYF.

For the CDR3, the DNA is TGTGCCAGCAGTTTGAACCCGGGACTCCCTGGAGAGACCCAGTACTTC. Translating it yields CASSLNPGLPGETQYF. V usage is TRBV6-2 or TRBV6-3 and J usage is TRBJ2-5; tentatively, D is TRBD2 (6 bases). V lost 4 bases, J lost 4 bases, and 19 bases lay in between. CDR3 size: 16 residues. Per germline, CDR1 MNHEY and CDR2 SVGEGT.

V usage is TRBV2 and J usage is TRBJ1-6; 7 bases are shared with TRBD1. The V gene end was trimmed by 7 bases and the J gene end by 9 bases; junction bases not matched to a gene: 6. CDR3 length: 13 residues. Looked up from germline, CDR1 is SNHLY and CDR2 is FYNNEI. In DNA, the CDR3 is TGTGCCAGCAATGGACAGGTCCGTTCACCCCTCCACTTT. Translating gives CASNGQVRSPLHF.

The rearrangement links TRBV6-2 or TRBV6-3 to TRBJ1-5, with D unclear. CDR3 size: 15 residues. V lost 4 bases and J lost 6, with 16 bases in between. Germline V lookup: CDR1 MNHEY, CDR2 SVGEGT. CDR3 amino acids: CASSSYAGVGQPQHF. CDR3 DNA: TGTGCCAGCAGTTCTTACGCGGGAGTGGGTCAGCCCCAGCATTTT.

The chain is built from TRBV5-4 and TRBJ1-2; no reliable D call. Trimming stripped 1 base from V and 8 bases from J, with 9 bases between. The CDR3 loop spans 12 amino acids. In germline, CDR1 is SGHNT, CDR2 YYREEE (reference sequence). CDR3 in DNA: TGTGCCAGCAGCTTGATGGCGGGAGGCTACACCTTC. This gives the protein CASSLMAGGYTF. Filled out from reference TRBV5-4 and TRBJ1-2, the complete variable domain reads ETGVTQSPTHLIKTRGQQVTLRCSSQSGHNTVSWYQQALGQGPQFIFQYYREEENGRGNFPPRFSGLQFPNYSSELNVNALELDDSALYLCASSLMAGGYTFGSGTRLTVV.

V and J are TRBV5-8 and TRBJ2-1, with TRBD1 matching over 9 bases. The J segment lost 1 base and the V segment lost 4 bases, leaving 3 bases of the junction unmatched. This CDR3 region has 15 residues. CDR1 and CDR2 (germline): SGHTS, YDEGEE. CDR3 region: CASSRGTGSYNEQFF. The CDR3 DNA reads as TGTGCCAGCAGCAGGGGGACAGGGTCCTACAATGAGCAGTTCTTC. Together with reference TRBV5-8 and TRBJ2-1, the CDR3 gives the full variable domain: EAGVTQSPTHLIKTRGQQATLRCSPISGHTSVYWYQQALGLGLQFLLWYDEGEERNRGNFPPRFSGRQFPNYSSELNVNALELEDSALYLCASSRGTGSYNEQFFGPGTRLTVL.

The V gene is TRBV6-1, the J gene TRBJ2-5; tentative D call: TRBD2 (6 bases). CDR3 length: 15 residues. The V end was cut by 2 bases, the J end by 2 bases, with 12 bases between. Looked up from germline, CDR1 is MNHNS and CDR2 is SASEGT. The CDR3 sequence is CASSEWGGKQETQYF. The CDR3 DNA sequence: TGTGCCAGCAGTGAATGGGGCGGGAAACAAGAGACCCAGTACTTC.

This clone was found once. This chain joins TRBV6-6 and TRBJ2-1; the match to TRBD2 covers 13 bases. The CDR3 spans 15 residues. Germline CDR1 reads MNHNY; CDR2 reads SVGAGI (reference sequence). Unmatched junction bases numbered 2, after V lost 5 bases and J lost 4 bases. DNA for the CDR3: TGTGCCAGCAGTCGGACTAGCGGGGGATACAATGAGCAGTTCTTC. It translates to CASSRTSGGYNEQFF.

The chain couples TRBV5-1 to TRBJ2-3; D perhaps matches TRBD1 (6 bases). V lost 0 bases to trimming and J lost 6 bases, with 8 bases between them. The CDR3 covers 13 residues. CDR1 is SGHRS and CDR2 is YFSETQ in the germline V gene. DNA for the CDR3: TGCGCCAGCAGCTTGGACAGGGAGGATACGCAGTATTTT. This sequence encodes CASSLDREDTQYF.

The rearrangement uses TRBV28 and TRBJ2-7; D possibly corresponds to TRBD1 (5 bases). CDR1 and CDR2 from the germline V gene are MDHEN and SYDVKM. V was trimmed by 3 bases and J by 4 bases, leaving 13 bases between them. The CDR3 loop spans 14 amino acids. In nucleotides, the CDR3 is TGTGCCAGCAGTTTTGACAGCTTGGATTACGAGCAGTACTTC. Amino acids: CASSFDSLDYEQYF.

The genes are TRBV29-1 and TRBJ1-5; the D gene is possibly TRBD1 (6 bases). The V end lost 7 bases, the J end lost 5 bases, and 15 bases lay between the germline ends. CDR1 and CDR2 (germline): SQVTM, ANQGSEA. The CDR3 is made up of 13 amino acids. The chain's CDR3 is CSAADRPDQPQHF. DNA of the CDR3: TGCAGCGCCGCTGACAGGCCCGATCAGCCCCAGCATTTT. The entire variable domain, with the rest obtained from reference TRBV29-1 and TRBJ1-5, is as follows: SAVISQKPSRDICQRGTSLTIQCQVDSQVTMMFWYRQQPGQSLTLIATANQGSEATYESGFVIDKFPISRPNLTFSTLTVSNMSPEDSSIYLCSAADRPDQPQHFGDGTRLSIL.

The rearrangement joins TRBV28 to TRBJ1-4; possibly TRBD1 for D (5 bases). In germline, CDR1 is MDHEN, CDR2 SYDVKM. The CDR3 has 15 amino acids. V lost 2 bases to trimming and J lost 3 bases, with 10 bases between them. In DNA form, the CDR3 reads TGTGCCAGCAGTTTAGGCGGGGCAGCTAATGAAAAACTGTTTTTT. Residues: CASSLGGAANEKLFF.

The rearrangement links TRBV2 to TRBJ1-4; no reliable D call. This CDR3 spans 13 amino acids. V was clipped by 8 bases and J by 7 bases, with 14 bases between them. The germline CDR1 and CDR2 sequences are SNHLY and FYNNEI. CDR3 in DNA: TGTGCCAGCTCATCGCGGTCTGGTGAAAAACTGTTTTTT. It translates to CASSSRSGEKLFF. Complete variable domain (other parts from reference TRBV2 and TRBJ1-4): EPEVTQTPSHQVTQMGQEVILRCVPISNHLYFYWYRQILGQKVEFLVSFYNNEISEKSEIFDDQFSVERPDGSNFTLKIRSTKLEDSAMYFCASSSRSGEKLFFGSGTQLSVL.

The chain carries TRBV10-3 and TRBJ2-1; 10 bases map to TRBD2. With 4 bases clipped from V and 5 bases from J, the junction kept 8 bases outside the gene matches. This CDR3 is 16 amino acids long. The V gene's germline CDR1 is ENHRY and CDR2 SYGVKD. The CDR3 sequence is CAISASGRAENNEQFF. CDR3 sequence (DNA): TGTGCCATCAGTGCGAGCGGGAGGGCCGAGAACAATGAGCAGTTCTTC.

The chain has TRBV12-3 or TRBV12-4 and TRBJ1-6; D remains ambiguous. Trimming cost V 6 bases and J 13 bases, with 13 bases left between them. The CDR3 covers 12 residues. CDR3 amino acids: CASSFPMSPLHF. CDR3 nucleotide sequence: TGTGCCAGCAGCTTCCCTATGAGTCCCCTCCACTTT.

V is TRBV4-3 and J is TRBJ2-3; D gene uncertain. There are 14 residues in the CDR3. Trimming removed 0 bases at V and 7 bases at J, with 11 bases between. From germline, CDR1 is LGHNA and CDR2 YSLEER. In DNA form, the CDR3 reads TGCGCCAGCAGCCAAGATCGGGTCCCCTATACGCAGTATTTT. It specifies CASSQDRVPYTQYF.

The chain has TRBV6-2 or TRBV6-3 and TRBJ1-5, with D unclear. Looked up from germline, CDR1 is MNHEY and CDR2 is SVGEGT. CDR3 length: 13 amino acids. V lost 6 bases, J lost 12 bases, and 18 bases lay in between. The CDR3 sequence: CASSLGLRRSQHF. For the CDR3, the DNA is TGTGCCAGCAGCCTGGGTCTGAGACGGAGCCAGCATTTT.